The TCR beta chain under discussion was sequenced for a study of shared clonotypes between healthy human individuals. Across the whole study: CD4 naive and memory got three plates each, CD8 naive two, CD8 memory one.

Germline V CDR1 and CDR2: SGHAT, FQNNGV. The CDR3 has 14 amino acids. V gave up 4 bases and J gave up 6 bases; unmatched junction bases: 8. Sequencing was performed with immunoSEQ multiplex PCR; in TCRdb, only in-frame clones are kept and a portion is missing. Among about 1.1 million clones listed, around three quarters were seen once. As concerns this clone: Its antigen is as yet unknown.

Study observations and caveats: The study generally estimated greater richness for naive than memory subsets. Relative to their counterparts shared across all four donors, non-shared clonotypes exhibited diminished generation probabilities.

This chain links TRBV11-2 with TRBJ2-7, with TRBD1 matching over 8 bases. The TCR originated in a man aged 18 to 30 in good health. Some clones in this sample may be carry-over from other donors' samples. The sample consisted of memory CD4+ T cells from PBMCs. Subset defined: CD45RA-negative fraction. The CDR3 nucleotides read TGTGCCAGCAGCTCTCTCAGGGGGCTGGTCGAGCAGTACTTC. This codes for CASSSLRGLVEQYF.